A selection of T cell receptor beta chains follows, all from one sample in a study of T cell repertoires and HLA-DP antigens. The assay was immunoSEQ multiplex PCR, and TCRdb's table has in-frame clones only and misses some. The profile shows around 90,000 clones, about nine tenths of them singletons. These TCRs are of unknown antigen specificity. Input material: CD4+ T cells from PBMCs. The source is a man between 45 and 60 years old in good health and CMV-seronegative. The CDR3 runs from the conserved cysteine through the conserved F or W. A D gene is named only where the DNA matches it firmly. Clone size is given for some rows only: seen once, a few or many times, or a class if the clone is expanded.

abundance	j_gene	d_gene	v_gene	CDR3nt	CDR3aa
-	TRBJ2-3	-	TRBV7-3	TGTGCCAGCAGCTCCATCCGGAATCTCACAGATACGCAGTATTTT	CASSSIRNLTDTQYF
-	TRBJ2-6	-	TRBV11-2	TGTGCCAGCAGCTTAGTCCAGGGAATAGGGACTGGGGCCAACGTCCTGACTTTC	CASSLVQGIGTGANVLTF
-	TRBJ1-1	-	TRBV7-9	TGTGCCAGCAGCTTAGTACTCACTGAAGCTTTCTTT	CASSLVLTEAFF
-	TRBJ1-4	-	TRBV19	TGTGCCAGTAGTATTATGGCAGGACCAACTAATGAAAAACTGTTTTTT	CASSIMAGPTNEKLFF
-	TRBJ2-3	-	TRBV19	TGTGCCAGTACCAGGCGACATAGCACAGATACGCAGTATTTT	CASTRRHSTDTQYF
-	TRBJ2-1	-	TRBV5-1	TGCGCCAGCAGCTTGGACTCCCTCTTCAATGAGCAGTTCTTC	CASSLDSLFNEQFF
-	TRBJ2-2	TRBD1	TRBV11-1	TGTGCCAGCAGTCACGCCCGCCAGGGGGCTAACACCGGGGAGCTGTTTTTT	CASSHARQGANTGELFF
few	TRBJ2-3	-	TRBV5-4	TGTGCCAGCAGCAGGACGGGATACACAGATACGCAGTATTTT	CASSRTGYTDTQYF
-	TRBJ1-6	TRBD1	TRBV2	TGTGCCAGCAGTGAAACAGGGGTTAATTCACCCCTCCACTTT	CASSETGVNSPLHF
-	TRBJ2-1	-	TRBV6-1	TGTGCCAGCAGTGAAGCAGGGGGCTACAATGAGCAGTTCTTC	CASSEAGGYNEQFF
-	TRBJ1-2	TRBD1	TRBV18	TGTGCCAGCTCACCTACCAGACAGGGCGACTATGGCTACACCTTC	CASSPTRQGDYGYTF
-	TRBJ1-2	-	TRBV4-1	TGCGCCAGCAGCCACCCCGCTTCGTGGGGCTACACCTTC	CASSHPASWGYTF
once	TRBJ1-6	TRBD1	TRBV7-2	TGTGCCAGCAGCCTTGGACAGGGCCGATCACCCCTCCACTTT	CASSLGQGRSPLHF
-	TRBJ2-7	-	TRBV15	TGTGCCACCAGCAGAGAGGGGTCACTCTACGAGCAGTACTTC	CATSREGSLYEQYF
-	TRBJ2-7	-	TRBV11-2	TGTGCCAGCAGCGCCCGGGAAAATCTAGCCTACGAGCAGTACTTC	CASSARENLAYEQYF
-	TRBJ1-5	-	TRBV11-3	TGTGCCAGCAGCTTCCAGGACAGCAATCAGCCCCAGCATTTT	CASSFQDSNQPQHF
few	TRBJ1-1	-	TRBV5-4	TGTGCCAGCAGCTTGCTTAGCCTGAACACTGAAGCTTTCTTT	CASSLLSLNTEAFF
-	TRBJ2-3	-	TRBV9	TGTGCCAGCAGCGTAGAACAGGGATCAGCAGATACGCAGTATTTT	CASSVEQGSADTQYF
few	TRBJ2-4	-	TRBV9	TGTGCCAGCAGCGTAGAGTCGGGTAGAAACATTCAGTACTTC	CASSVESGRNIQYF
-	TRBJ1-1	-	TRBV7-2	TGTGCCAGCAGCGACACTTACAGCCACACTGAAGCTTTCTTT	CASSDTYSHTEAFF
once	TRBJ1-5	-	TRBV28	TGTGCCAGCAGTCCAGCGCAGGGAAGCAATCAGCCCCAGCATTTT	CASSPAQGSNQPQHF
once	TRBJ2-5	-	TRBV30	TGTGCCTGGAGTGTACTCGAGGGTTACCAAGAGACCCAGTACTTC	CAWSVLEGYQETQYF